The rows below give T cell receptor beta chains drawn from one sample of a study of radiotherapy plus CTLA-4 blockade in lung cancer. Assay used: immunoSEQ multiplex PCR; TCRdb lists only in-frame clones, some missing. Counted here are 120,000 or so clones, over 80% occurring once; the ten biggest clones make up more than 6.5%. Sequencing was performed on peripheral blood, taken from a patient treated with radiotherapy plus ipilimumab. The receptors originated from a human donor with non-small cell lung cancer that progressed on radiotherapy plus ipilimumab. Both conserved end residues are part of each CDR3. Each record gives: V gene, clone size, D gene, J gene, CDR3 DNA, CDR3 protein. D genes are given only for firm matches. Rows may omit the clone size; those that give it use once, few, many or a size class.

v_gene: TRBV10-1
abundance: -
d_gene: -
j_gene: TRBJ2-3
CDR3nt: TGCGCCAGCAGCTCCGGGGCCAGCCATGCAGATACGCAGTATTTT
CDR3aa: CASSSGASHADTQYF

v_gene: TRBV11-2
abundance: -
d_gene: -
j_gene: TRBJ2-7
CDR3nt: TGTGCCAGCAGCTTAGCTGGCAAGAGCTCCTACGAGCAGTACTTC
CDR3aa: CASSLAGKSSYEQYF

v_gene: TRBV7-9
abundance: -
d_gene: TRBD1
j_gene: TRBJ2-2
CDR3nt: TGTGCCAGCAGCTCACAGGGGAGCCTCACCGGGGAGCTGTTTTTT
CDR3aa: CASSSQGSLTGELFF

v_gene: TRBV30
abundance: -
d_gene: -
j_gene: TRBJ2-7
CDR3nt: TGTGCCTGGAGTGGGGGGTACGAGCAGTACTTC
CDR3aa: CAWSGGYEQYF

v_gene: TRBV27
abundance: -
d_gene: TRBD2
j_gene: TRBJ2-2
CDR3nt: TGTGCCAGCAGATCTTTCTACGGACTAGCGGGAGGGAGCGGGGAGCTGTTTTTT
CDR3aa: CASRSFYGLAGGSGELFF

v_gene: TRBV19
abundance: -
d_gene: -
j_gene: TRBJ1-2
CDR3nt: TGTGCCAGTAGTGTGGGGGCGGGGGCGTTGGATGGCTACACCTTC
CDR3aa: CASSVGAGALDGYTF

v_gene: TRBV7-2
abundance: -
d_gene: TRBD2
j_gene: TRBJ2-2
CDR3nt: TGTGCCAGCAGCTTACTAGCGGGAGGTAGCTACACCGGGGAGCTGTTTTTT
CDR3aa: CASSLLAGGSYTGELFF

v_gene: TRBV5-1
abundance: -
d_gene: TRBD1
j_gene: TRBJ2-5
CDR3nt: TGCGCCAGCAGCCCGGGACAGGGGCGCCAAGAGACCCAGTACTTC
CDR3aa: CASSPGQGRQETQYF

v_gene: TRBV5-1
abundance: -
d_gene: TRBD1
j_gene: TRBJ1-2
CDR3nt: TGCGCCAGCAGCTTGGCGGACAGGAGCTATGGCTACACCTTC
CDR3aa: CASSLADRSYGYTF

v_gene: TRBV7-9
abundance: once
d_gene: -
j_gene: TRBJ1-4
CDR3nt: TGTGCCTCTTCCTTGGTAACTAATGAAAAACTGTTTTTT
CDR3aa: CASSLVTNEKLFF

v_gene: TRBV27
abundance: -
d_gene: -
j_gene: TRBJ2-1
CDR3nt: TGTGCCAGCAGTGCGGGGAATGAGCAGTTCTTC
CDR3aa: CASSAGNEQFF

v_gene: TRBV5-1
abundance: -
d_gene: -
j_gene: TRBJ2-2
CDR3nt: TGCGCCAGCAGCCGGGGTCTCGATACCGGGGAGCTGTTTTTT
CDR3aa: CASSRGLDTGELFF

v_gene: TRBV7-9
abundance: -
d_gene: -
j_gene: TRBJ2-1
CDR3nt: TGTGCCAGCAGCTTAGATGACAATGAGCAGTTCTTC
CDR3aa: CASSLDDNEQFF

v_gene: TRBV5-1
abundance: -
d_gene: TRBD2
j_gene: TRBJ2-7
CDR3nt: TGCGCCAGCAGCTACGGACTAGCGGGAGGGTACGAGCAGTACTTC
CDR3aa: CASSYGLAGGYEQYF

v_gene: TRBV9
abundance: -
d_gene: -
j_gene: TRBJ2-2
CDR3nt: TGTGCCAGCAGCGTAGTTGGAGGGGCGACCGGGGAGCTGTTTTTT
CDR3aa: CASSVVGGATGELFF